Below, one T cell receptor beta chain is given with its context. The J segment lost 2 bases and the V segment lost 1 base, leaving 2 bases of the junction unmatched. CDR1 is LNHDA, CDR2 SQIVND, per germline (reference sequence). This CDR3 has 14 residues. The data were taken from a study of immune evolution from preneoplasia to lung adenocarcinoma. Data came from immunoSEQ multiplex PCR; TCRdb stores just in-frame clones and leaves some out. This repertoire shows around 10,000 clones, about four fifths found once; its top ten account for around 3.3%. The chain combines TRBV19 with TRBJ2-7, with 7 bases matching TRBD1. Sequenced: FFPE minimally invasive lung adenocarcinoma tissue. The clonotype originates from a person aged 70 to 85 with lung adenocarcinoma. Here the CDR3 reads CASSIGRGTYEQYF. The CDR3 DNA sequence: TGTGCCAGTAGTATAGGCAGGGGGACCTACGAGCAGTACTTC.